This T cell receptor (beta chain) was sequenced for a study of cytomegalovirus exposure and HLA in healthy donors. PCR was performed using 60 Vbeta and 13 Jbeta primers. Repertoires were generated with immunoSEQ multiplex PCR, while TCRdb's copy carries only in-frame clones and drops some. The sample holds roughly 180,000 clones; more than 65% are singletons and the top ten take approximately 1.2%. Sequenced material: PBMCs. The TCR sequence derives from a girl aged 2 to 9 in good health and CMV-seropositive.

CDR3 in amino acids: CASPGTGEHIQYF. The CDR3, as DNA: TGTGCCAGCCCGGGGACAGGGGAACACATTCAGTACTTC. V and J are TRBV27 and TRBJ2-4; the match to TRBD1 covers 10 bases. In germline, CDR1 is MNHEY, CDR2 SMNVEV (reference sequence). The CDR3 runs to 13 residues. V dropped 8 bases and J dropped 8; count of bases not matched to a gene: 6.